The 21 T cell receptor beta chains reported below all come from one sample, sequenced in a study of blood T cells in healthy people across ages. Combining a sample-barcoded 5' primer with a J-beta primer mix, a second PCR ran for 7 to 11 cycles. Each CDR3 protein is one row after TCRdb ran MiXCR on the 5' RACE reads. The sample holds about 1.8 million distinct CDR3 sequences, around 50% seen once. Sequencing was done on a sample of blood. All receptors derive from a woman aged 40 to 50 in good health.

The CDR3 sequence is CATSPPGLICNEQFF. CDR3 nucleotide sequence: TGTGCCACCAGCCCACCGGGACTAATCTGCAATGAGCAGTTCTTC. The chain is built from TRBV15 and TRBJ2-1; TRBD2 matches at 7 bases. The CDR3 runs 15 residues. Germline V gives CDR1 LNHNV, CDR2 YYDKDF (reference sequence). Germline trimming cut 5 bases from V and 6 bases from J; bases unmatched to any gene: 10.

The chain links TRBV3-1 to TRBJ1-1; D call uncertain. Between the trimmed V and J ends, which lost 3 bases and 4 bases, there was a span of 9 bases. The germline V gene has CDR1 LGHDT and CDR2 YNNKEL (reference sequence). The CDR3 length is 13 residues. CDR3 DNA sequence: TGTGCCAGCAGCCAGGTGGGAGTCACTGAAGCTTTCTTT. This codes for CASSQVGVTEAFF.

The chain uses TRBV27 and TRBJ2-1; TRBD1 is a possible D gene (8 bases). V was shortened by 0 bases and J by 8 bases, with 20 bases between the two germline ends. The CDR3 sequence is 17 residues long. Germline CDR1 MNHEY, CDR2 SMNVEV (reference sequence). The chain's CDR3 is CASSLSYGQGGWDEQFF. CDR3 coding DNA: TGTGCCAGCAGTTTATCCTACGGACAGGGAGGGTGGGATGAGCAGTTCTTC.

V is TRBV11-2 and J is TRBJ2-7; maybe TRBD2 (6 bases). The germline CDR1 and CDR2 sequences are SGHAT and FQNNGV. The CDR3 is 15 amino acids. The V gene lost 3 bases and the J gene lost 2 bases, with 14 bases spanning the gap. The CDR3 DNA is TGTGCCAGCAGCTTGGGCCAGACTAGGACCTACGAGCAGTACTTC. This codes for CASSLGQTRTYEQYF.

This clonotype has a handful of counts. This chain links TRBV20-1 with TRBJ2-5; the D is unclear. V lost 2 bases and J 10 bases, leaving 11 bases between the germline ends. Germline CDR1 is DFQATT and CDR2 is SNEGSKA (reference sequence). This CDR3 comprises 11 residues. The CDR3 protein is CSARKVDFQYF. As DNA, the CDR3 is TGCAGTGCTAGAAAGGTAGACTTCCAGTACTTC.

This clonotype has a handful of counts. The V call is TRBV20-1, the J call TRBJ2-1; maybe TRBD1 (6 bases). Germline CDR1 is DFQATT and CDR2 is SNEGSKA (reference sequence). Trimming took 3 bases from V and 7 from J, leaving 25 bases between them. The CDR3 runs to 17 residues. CDR3 loop: CSASKQGATGVQNEQFF. In DNA form, the CDR3 reads TGCAGTGCTAGTAAACAGGGAGCGACAGGTGTGCAGAATGAGCAGTTCTTC.

The table lists this clonotype with a few counts. The chain uses TRBV6-6 and TRBJ2-7, with D possibly being TRBD2 (6 bases). Between the trimmed V and J ends, which lost 2 bases and 2 bases, there was a span of 19 bases. Germline CDR1 is MNHNY and CDR2 is SVGAGI (reference sequence). The length of the CDR3 is 17 residues. Here the CDR3 reads CASSYPQVGGTTYEQYF. CDR3 bases: TGTGCCAGCAGTTACCCCCAGGTGGGAGGAACAACCTACGAGCAGTACTTC.

This chain links TRBV4-3 with TRBJ1-5; the match to TRBD1 covers 7 bases. Germline lookup yields CDR1 LGHNA and CDR2 YSLEER. CDR3 length: 15 residues. The V segment lost 0 bases and the J segment 7 bases; nucleotides outside the gene matches: 6. The DNA for the CDR3 is TGCGCCAGCAGCCAAGAGAAGGGGGCAGGGCAGCCCCAGCATTTT. Amino acids: CASSQEKGAGQPQHF.

The sample holds a few counts of this clonotype. This chain connects TRBV11-1 to TRBJ2-3; D is unresolved. The CDR3 loop spans 14 amino acids. The V end was cut by 2 bases, the J end by 5 bases, with 11 bases between. Germline CDR1 reads SGHAT; CDR2 reads FQDESV (reference sequence). The CDR3 DNA is TGTGCCAGCAGCTTACCTGGTACGAGAGATACGCAGTATTTT. Amino acid sequence: CASSLPGTRDTQYF.

This clonotype was seen a handful of times. The V call is TRBV6-2 or TRBV6-3, the J call TRBJ2-4; D is undetermined. Per the germline V gene, CDR1 is MNHEY and CDR2 is SVGEGT. Trimming took 2 bases from V and 0 from J, leaving 8 bases between them. CDR3 length: 15 residues. CDR3 loop: CASSYRNVAKNIQYF. The CDR3 coding sequence is TGTGCCAGCAGTTACCGGAACGTAGCCAAAAACATTCAGTACTTC.

This chain's CDR3 is CASRPLGTEAFF. As DNA, the CDR3 is TGTGCCAGCAGACCTTTGGGCACTGAAGCTTTCTTT. The rearrangement uses TRBV12-3 or TRBV12-4 and TRBJ1-1; D ambiguous. V lost 6 bases to trimming and J lost 4 bases, with 9 bases between them. The CDR3 loop spans 12 amino acids.

Only a few counts were recorded for this clonotype. V is TRBV7-9 and J is TRBJ2-1; 8 positions agree with TRBD2. With 9 bases clipped from V and 10 bases from J, the junction kept 5 bases outside the gene matches. The CDR3 is made up of 11 amino acids. The germline gives CDR1 SEHNR, CDR2 FQNEAQ (reference sequence). CDR3 residues: CASSLAAEQFF. DNA of the CDR3: TGTGCCAGTTCACTAGCGGCCGAGCAGTTCTTC. Filled out from reference TRBV7-9 and TRBJ2-1, the complete variable domain reads DTGVSQNPRHKITKRGQNVTFRCDPISEHNRLYWYRQTLGQGPEFLTYFQNEAQLEKSRLLSDRFSAERPKGSFSTLEIQRTEQGDSAMYLCASSLAAEQFFGPGTRLTVL.

The chain couples TRBV6-5 to TRBJ1-2, with 9 positions matching TRBD1. J was trimmed by 4 bases and V by 5 bases; bases with no gene match: 8. Looked up from germline, CDR1 is MNHEY and CDR2 is SVGAGI. CDR3 size: 15 residues. CDR3 sequence (DNA): TGTGCCAGCAGTGGGACAGGGCGGAGCGTCTATGGCTACACCTTC. Protein: CASSGTGRSVYGYTF.

This clonotype was detected many times. The V gene is TRBV7-2, the J gene TRBJ2-4; D is perhaps TRBD1 (6 bases). This CDR3 contains 16 residues. V was pared by 5 bases and J by 5 bases, with 19 bases between. Looked up from germline, CDR1 is SGHTA and CDR2 is FQGNSA. The CDR3 loop reads CASSLVWTDGENIQYF. The CDR3, as DNA: TGTGCCAGCAGCCTAGTTTGGACAGATGGGGAAAACATTCAGTACTTC.

This clonotype appeared a few times. The rearrangement links TRBV11-2 to TRBJ2-5; D unresolved. Trimming left V 4 bases short and J 0 bases short, with 12 bases between. This CDR3 is 15 amino acids long. CDR1 SGHAT and CDR2 FQNNGV come from the germline V gene. The CDR3 protein is CASSSADINQETQYF. The CDR3 bases are TGTGCCAGCAGCTCAGCCGACATAAACCAAGAGACCCAGTACTTC.

This clonotype was seen a few times. This rearrangement joins TRBV28 to TRBJ2-5; D gene unclear. Looked up from germline, CDR1 is MDHEN and CDR2 is SYDVKM. This CDR3 is built from 12 residues. V was pared by 8 bases and J by 3 bases, with 10 bases between. CDR3 loop: CASFGREETQYF. CDR3 in DNA: TGTGCCAGCTTCGGCCGAGAAGAGACCCAGTACTTC.

Note on this clonotype: The junction does not match germline at one end; this may be a read error. The chain has TRBV12-3 or TRBV12-4 and TRBJ2-5; D gene unclear. The CDR3 contains 14 residues. For the CDR3, the DNA is TGTGCCAGCAGTGTAGCTGGGGTTGGGGAGACCCAGTACTTC. Translated: CASSVAGVGETQYF.

The V gene is TRBV6-2 or TRBV6-3, the J gene TRBJ1-5, with unresolved D. The CDR3 loop spans 14 amino acids. Germline V CDR1 and CDR2: MNHEY, SVGEGT. Trimming took off 5 bases at V and 7 bases at J, with 15 bases between the two ends. The CDR3 DNA reads TGTGCCAGCAGTGACGAGGGTCAGTTACAGCCCCAGCATTTT. Its translation: CASSDEGQLQPQHF.

About this clonotype: An end of the junction does not agree with germline; a read error may underlie this. The chain couples TRBV5-6 to TRBJ1-2; TRBD1 is a possible D gene (6 bases). The CDR3 consists of 16 residues. In germline, CDR1 is SGHDT, CDR2 YYEEEE. CDR3 nucleotide sequence: TGTGCCAGCAACTTGCGGGGGCGGGGGCCCCTCTATGGCTACACCTTC. This translates into CASNLRGRGPLYGYTF. The whole variable domain, filled in from reference TRBV5-6 and TRBJ1-2, reads DAGVTQSPTHLIKTRGQQVTLRCSPKSGHDTVSWYQQALGQGPQFIFQYYEEEERQRGNFPDRFSGHQFPNYSSELNVNALLLGDSALYLCASNLRGRGPLYGYTFGSGTRLTVV.

This chain uses TRBV20-1 with TRBJ2-7, with 8 bases that match TRBD2. CDR1 DFQATT and CDR2 SNEGSKA come from the germline V gene (reference sequence). The CDR3 spans 14 residues. Trimming cost V 0 bases and J 3 bases; bases outside gene matches: 4. This CDR3 is CSARDLRGGYEQYF. CDR3 nucleotide sequence: TGCAGTGCTAGAGATCTTCGGGGGGGCTACGAGCAGTACTTC.

A word on this clonotype: Mismatch with germline at one junction end may stem from a read error. The rearrangement links TRBV7-9 to TRBJ2-5; D call uncertain. This CDR3 region has 12 residues. Germline loops: CDR1 SEHNR, CDR2 FQNEAQ (reference sequence). The CDR3: CASSQMQGTQYF. DNA of the CDR3: TGTGCCAGCAGCCAGATGCAAGGGACCCAGTACTTC.